The 20 T cell receptor beta chains in this list originate from one sample, sequenced in a study of blood T cell repertoires in COVID-19. Method: immunoSEQ multiplex PCR; TCRdb's copy keeps in-frame clones and lacks some. The sample contains 310,000 or so clones, approximately 86% of which appear only once. Sequenced: peripheral blood. The receptors stem from a man younger than 45 with COVID-19, enrolled during active disease.

The CDR3 DNA sequence: TGTGCCAGCAGCTTAGACGCTAGCGGAGGCGAGCAGTACTTC. The encoded protein is CASSLDASGGEQYF. This chain connects TRBV7-9 to TRBJ2-7; 7 bases map to TRBD2. V dropped 1 base and J dropped 6; count of bases not matched to a gene: 6. CDR3 length equals 14 residues. Germline CDR1 and CDR2: SEHNR and FQNEAQ (reference sequence).

J is TRBJ1-6 and V is TRBV19; maybe TRBD1 (5 bases). CDR1 is LNHDA and CDR2 is SQIVND in the germline V gene (reference sequence). Trimming removed 1 base at V and 7 bases at J, with 5 bases between. The CDR3 contains 13 residues. CDR3 DNA sequence: TGTGCCAGTAGTATAGGGGGCAATTCACCCCTCCACTTT. This gives the protein CASSIGGNSPLHF.

The rearrangement joins TRBV27 to TRBJ1-5, with TRBD1 as a possible D gene (6 bases). The CDR3 runs to 14 residues. Between the trimmed V and J ends, which lost 5 bases and 4 bases, there was a span of 12 bases. The V gene's germline CDR1 is MNHEY and CDR2 SMNVEV (reference sequence). The CDR3 region is CASSPQGMNQPQHF. In DNA form, the CDR3 reads TGTGCCAGCAGTCCACAGGGTATGAATCAGCCCCAGCATTTT.

The CDR3 DNA reads as TGTGCTAGTGGTTTCGACAGGGGGGGTGGCTACACCTTC. The encoded protein is CASGFDRGGGYTF. The chain is built from TRBV12-5 and TRBJ1-2, with 9 bases lining up with TRBD1. Germline-derived CDR1 and CDR2 are LGHNT and FRNRAP. With V trimmed by 3 bases and J by 7 bases, 3 bases remained unmatched. This CDR3 contains 13 residues.

The rearrangement uses TRBV4-3 and TRBJ2-1, with D possibly being TRBD2 (5 bases). Germline V gives CDR1 LGHNA, CDR2 YSLEER. Between the trimmed V and J ends, which lost 1 base and 6 bases, there was a span of 10 bases. CDR3 length: 14 residues. The CDR3 bases are TGCGCCAGCAGCCAAGGAGGGCCCTCCAATGAGCAGTTCTTC. The encoded protein is CASSQGGPSNEQFF.

The chain carries TRBV9 and TRBJ2-5, with 10 nucleotides matching TRBD1. CDR3 length equals 15 residues. V lost 3 bases and J lost 4; bases outside the gene matches: 6. Germline CDR1 SGDLS, CDR2 YYNGEE. The CDR3 nucleotides read TGTGCCAGCAGCGCCGGACAGGGGGTGGGAGAGACCCAGTACTTC. Translation gives CASSAGQGVGETQYF. Combining the CDR3 with reference TRBV9 and TRBJ2-5 gives the whole variable domain DSGVTQTPKHLITATGQRVTLRCSPRSGDLSVYWYQQSLDQGLQFLIQYYNGEERAKGNILERFSAQQFPDLHSELNLSSLELGDSALYFCASSAGQGVGETQYFGPGTRLLVL.

The CDR3 spells CATGTGVIADTQYF. For the CDR3, the DNA is TGTGCCACCGGGACAGGGGTTATTGCAGATACGCAGTATTTT. The chain uses TRBV15 and TRBJ2-3; 10 positions agree with TRBD1. CDR1 is LNHNV, CDR2 YYDKDF, per germline (reference sequence). The ends lost 8 bases at V and 4 bases at J; junction bases unmatched: 6. The CDR3 covers 14 residues.

V usage is TRBV29-1 and J usage is TRBJ2-3, with unresolved D. V was clipped by 7 bases and J by 4 bases, with 12 bases between them. The CDR3 is 12 residues long. Per the germline V gene, CDR1 is SQVTM and CDR2 is ANQGSEA. As DNA, the CDR3 is TGCAGCGCGGGCCATTCCCCAGATACGCAGTATTTT. Its translation: CSAGHSPDTQYF.

The chain links TRBV5-1 to TRBJ2-7, with 10 bases lining up with TRBD2. Germline CDR1 is SGHRS and CDR2 is YFSETQ. CDR3 length: 15 amino acids. V shed 6 bases and J 3 bases; nucleotides not matched to a gene: 9. For the CDR3, the DNA is TGCGCCAGCACAATCGAAACTAGCGGGATCTACGAGCAGTACTTC. Protein: CASTIETSGIYEQYF.

V is TRBV3-1 (or the pseudogene TRBV3-2) and J is TRBJ1-6; D is ambiguous. CDR1 is LGHDT and CDR2 is YNNKEL in the germline V gene (reference sequence). This CDR3 has 13 residues. Trimming pared 1 base from V and 7 bases from J, leaving 5 bases between. The CDR3 nucleotides read TGTGCCAGCAGCCAAGCGGAGAATTCACCCCTCCACTTT. The encoded protein is CASSQAENSPLHF.

V and J are TRBV7-9 and TRBJ2-6; D perhaps matches TRBD1 (5 bases). Germline values: CDR1 SEHNR, CDR2 FQNEAQ (reference sequence). CDR3 length equals 16 residues. V gave up 5 bases and J gave up 3 bases, with 14 bases separating them. The CDR3 nucleotides read TGTGCCAGCAGCCAAACGATGACAGATGGGGCCAACGTCCTGACTTTC. Amino acids: CASSQTMTDGANVLTF.

The chain joins TRBV11-2 to TRBJ2-2; TRBD2 agrees at 14 bases. The CDR3 totals 15 residues. Trimming cost V 4 bases and J 6 bases; bases outside gene matches: 1. Germline V gene sequence: CDR1 SGHAT, CDR2 FQNNGV. CDR3 bases: TGTGCCAGCAGCTCGGGACTAGCGGGAGCCGGGGAGCTGTTTTTT. Amino acids: CASSSGLAGAGELFF.

The chain carries TRBV6-5 and TRBJ1-4, with TRBD1 identical over 8 bases. The CDR3 is 15 amino acids. V lost 6 bases to trimming and J lost 11 bases; unmatched junction nucleotides: 14. The germline V gene encodes CDR1 MNHEY and CDR2 SVGAGI. DNA for the CDR3: TGTGCCAGCAGCCCCAGGGGGCGCCAATACGAGAAACTGTTTTTT. It translates to CASSPRGRQYEKLFF.

V and J are TRBV3-1 (or the pseudogene TRBV3-2) and TRBJ2-7, with TRBD2 matching 9 bases. V lost 6 bases and J lost 3; bases outside the gene matches: 12. This CDR3 comprises 16 residues. Germline-derived CDR1 and CDR2 are LGHDT and YNNKEL (reference sequence). The CDR3 is CASSHHKREARYEQYF. CDR3 coding DNA: TGTGCCAGCAGTCACCATAAGCGGGAGGCCCGCTACGAGCAGTACTTC.

The genes are TRBV3-1 (or the pseudogene TRBV3-2) and TRBJ1-1; D is undetermined. Trimming cost V 1 base and J 1 base, with 10 bases left between them. This CDR3 has 15 amino acids. CDR1 is LGHDT, CDR2 YNNKEL, per germline (reference sequence). The CDR3 protein is CASSQGDAGNTEAFF. The CDR3 nucleotides are TGTGCCAGCAGCCAAGGCGACGCGGGGAACACTGAAGCTTTCTTT.

The chain is built from TRBV28 and TRBJ1-1, with TRBD1 matching over 9 bases. The junction had 4 bases not matched to a gene; V was cut back by 9 bases and J by 11 bases. CDR1 is MDHEN and CDR2 is SYDVKM in the germline V gene. This CDR3 has 10 amino acids. The CDR3 spells CASGQGSAFF. CDR3 DNA sequence: TGTGCCAGTGGACAGGGGAGCGCTTTCTTT.

The chain recombines TRBV5-4 with TRBJ2-7; 8 bases line up with TRBD1. Per the germline V gene, CDR1 is SGHNT and CDR2 is YYREEE (reference sequence). The CDR3 loop spans 15 amino acids. V shed 4 bases, J shed 2 bases, and the junction held 8 bases outside the gene matches. The CDR3 DNA reads as TGTGCCAGCAGCGGCGGACAGGGTTCCACCTACGAGCAGTACTTC. Protein product: CASSGGQGSTYEQYF.

V gene TRBV25-1 combines with J gene TRBJ2-2, with TRBD1 as a possible D gene (6 bases). Looked up from germline, CDR1 is MGHDK and CDR2 is SYGVNS. The CDR3 spans 15 residues. The V and J ends lost 3 bases and 0 bases respectively, with 8 bases between them. The CDR3 spells CASSDGGANTGELFF. For the CDR3, the DNA is TGTGCCAGCAGTGATGGGGGCGCGAACACCGGGGAGCTGTTTTTT.

This clone has only one observation. CDR3 region: CALPTGGGTNEKLFF. The CDR3 DNA sequence: TGTGCACTCCCGACGGGGGGCGGAACTAATGAAAAACTGTTTTTT. This rearrangement joins TRBV7-7 to TRBJ1-4; perhaps TRBD1 as D (6 bases). Germline CDR1 reads SSHAT; CDR2 reads FNYEAQ (reference sequence). The length of the CDR3 is 15 residues.

The gene calls are TRBV4-1 and TRBJ2-5; weak D call: TRBD1 (6 bases). Trimming removed 4 bases at V and 5 bases at J, with 11 bases between. The CDR3 is 13 amino acids. Germline V gene data show CDR1 as MGHRA and CDR2 as YSYEKL. The CDR3 DNA sequence: TGCGCCAGCAGCCCTCTAAGGGGGGAGACCCAGTACTTC. Amino acid sequence: CASSPLRGETQYF.